Presented here are 20 T cell receptor beta chains from one specimen sequenced in a study of T cells in localized non-small cell lung cancer. The table came from immunoSEQ multiplex PCR; TCRdb's copy has only in-frame clones and leaves some out. The sample yields 7,000 or so clones, 50% seen once. The sequenced sample was lymph node tissue, obtained before any cancer treatment. The origin of the receptors is a female donor of 60 years or more with stage I lung adenocarcinoma.

The chain couples TRBV19 to TRBJ1-2; maybe TRBD1 (5 bases). V was trimmed by 8 bases and J by 2 bases, leaving 15 bases between them. The CDR3 has 14 amino acids. The germline CDR1 and CDR2 sequences are LNHDA and SQIVND (reference sequence). The CDR3: CASGRQSNNYGYTF. CDR3 in DNA: TGTGCCAGTGGGAGACAGTCCAACAACTATGGCTACACCTTC.

A single count supports this clone. This chain joins TRBV18 and TRBJ1-1; D not certain. The CDR3 consists of 12 residues. Germline CDR1 is KGHSH and CDR2 is LQKENI. The germline V and J ends were trimmed by 1 base and 1 base, with 1 base remaining between them. CDR3 loop: CASSPRNTEAFF. CDR3 nucleotide sequence: TGTGCCAGCTCACCACGGAACACTGAAGCTTTCTTT.

The V call is TRBV12-2, the J call TRBJ2-7; the table's D call, TRBD2, was not checked against the DNA. TRBV12-2 is described as a pseudogene. This CDR3 spans 15 amino acids. CDR3 bases: TGTGCAAGTCGCTTAGCGACGGGGGAGTCCTACGAGCAGTACTTC. It codes for CASRLATGESYEQYF.

The chain links TRBV19 to TRBJ1-2, with 9 bases that match TRBD1. V shed 3 bases and J 8 bases; nucleotides not matched to a gene: 7. There are 14 residues in the CDR3. CDR1 LNHDA and CDR2 SQIVND come from the germline V gene (reference sequence). CDR3: CASSILGQGNGYTF. The CDR3 bases are TGTGCCAGTAGTATCCTCGGACAGGGGAACGGCTACACCTTC.

This clone was seen only once. The rearrangement links TRBV11-3 to TRBJ2-1; 8 bases are shared with TRBD1. The CDR3 has 14 residues. Germline lookup yields CDR1 SGHNT and CDR2 YENEEA. The ends lost 6 bases at V and 5 bases at J; junction bases unmatched: 6. The CDR3 region is CASRAETGDNEQFF. The CDR3 DNA reads TGTGCCAGCAGAGCCGAGACAGGGGACAATGAGCAGTTCTTC.

This chain connects TRBV30 to TRBJ2-3; D is perhaps TRBD2 (5 bases). Germline CDR1 GTSNPN, CDR2 SVGIG (reference sequence). The CDR3 loop spans 14 amino acids. V was pared by 0 bases and J by 2 bases, with 9 bases between. The CDR3 protein is CAWSVLGPTDTQYF. CDR3 bases: TGTGCCTGGAGTGTACTAGGGCCCACAGATACGCAGTATTTT.

This clone was counted between two and nine times. The chain is built from TRBV6-8 and TRBJ2-1; D is unclear. Germline V gene lookup returns CDR1 MNHGY and CDR2 SAAAGT. This CDR3 contains 13 residues. V shed 8 bases and J shed 5 bases, with 13 bases lying between them. In DNA, the CDR3 is TGTGCCAGCGTCTCGTTCCCCCACAATGAGCAGTTCTTC. Residues: CASVSFPHNEQFF.

The chain links TRBV29-1 to TRBJ1-2, with 9 bases lining up with TRBD1. This CDR3 is 13 amino acids long. Germline-derived CDR1 and CDR2 are SQVTM and ANQGSEA. The V and J ends lost 6 bases and 4 bases, in that order; junction bases with no gene match: 6. CDR3 amino acids: CSVPGQGSYGYTF. The CDR3 DNA sequence: TGCAGCGTACCGGGACAGGGAAGCTATGGCTACACCTTC.

Regarding this clone: Germline and junction disagree at one end, which may indicate a read error. The chain is built from TRBV19 and TRBJ1-2; D remains unclear. The CDR3 contains 11 residues. Per the germline V gene, CDR1 is LNHDA and CDR2 is SQIVND (reference sequence). This CDR3 is CASSKDYGYTF. In nucleotides, the CDR3 is TGTGCCAGTAGTAAGGACTATGGTTACACCTTC. The full variable domain, with the rest looked up from reference TRBV19 and TRBJ1-2, is DGGITQSPKYLFRKEGQNVTLSCEQNLNHDAMYWYRQDPGQGLRLIYYSQIVNDFQKGDIAEGYSVSREKKESFPLTVTSAQKNPTAFYLCASSKDYGYTFGSGTRLTVV.

J is TRBJ2-5 and V is TRBV5-1, with D possibly being TRBD1 (7 bases). The ends were cut back, 0 bases at V and 5 bases at J, with 20 bases in the middle. The germline V gene has CDR1 SGHRS and CDR2 YFSETQ. The CDR3 totals 17 residues. CDR3 nucleotides: TGCGCCAGCAGCTTGGGACAGGGAAGCTTTGCGGGGGAGACCCAGTACTTC. This gives the protein CASSLGQGSFAGETQYF.

This chain joins TRBV19 and TRBJ2-5; the match to TRBD2 covers 10 bases. Germline V gene data show CDR1 as LNHDA and CDR2 as SQIVND (reference sequence). CDR3 length: 15 amino acids. V shed 8 bases, J shed 5 bases, and the junction held 11 bases outside the gene matches. This CDR3 reads CASGPSGSGGETQYF. The DNA for the CDR3 is TGTGCCAGTGGGCCTAGCGGGAGTGGGGGGGAGACCCAGTACTTC.

This clone has just a few counts. This chain joins TRBV9 and TRBJ1-3; the D gene is possibly TRBD1 (5 bases). Germline V gene data show CDR1 as SGDLS and CDR2 as YYNGEE. The CDR3 contains 15 residues. The ends were cut back, 5 bases at V and 0 bases at J, with 12 bases in the middle. CDR3 DNA sequence: TGTGCCAGCAGTGGAGAGGGGTTCTCTGGAAACACCATATATTTT. Protein: CASSGEGFSGNTIYF.

This clone was seen a few times. The chain uses TRBV9 and TRBJ2-1; perhaps TRBD2 as D (6 bases). Germline values: CDR1 SGDLS, CDR2 YYNGEE. Trimming cost V 2 bases and J 4 bases, with 13 bases left between them. The CDR3 has 15 residues. The CDR3, as DNA: TGTGCCAGCAGCGTCGAAGTTGGGGGGTACAATGAGCAGTTCTTC. This translates into CASSVEVGGYNEQFF.

The chain links TRBV30 to TRBJ1-2, with D unresolved. With 8 bases removed from V and 8 bases from J, the gap between germline ends came to 18 bases. The CDR3 totals 12 residues. The germline gives CDR1 GTSNPN, CDR2 SVGIG (reference sequence). In nucleotides, the CDR3 is TGTGCCGTCAGTAACAGCCCGCCGGGCTACACCTTC. It codes for CAVSNSPPGYTF. Combining the CDR3 with reference TRBV30 and TRBJ1-2 gives the whole variable domain SQTIHQWPATLVQPVGSPLSLECTVEGTSNPNLYWYRQAAGRGLQLLFYSVGIGQISSEVPQNLSASRPQDRQFILSSKKLLLSDSGFYLCAVSNSPPGYTFGSGTRLTVV.

The rearrangement joins TRBV28 to TRBJ1-5; D unresolved. The CDR3 spans 14 residues. Trimming stripped 11 bases from V and 1 base from J, with 15 bases between. Germline V CDR1 and CDR2: MDHEN, SYDVKM. The CDR3 loop reads CAALEGGSNQPQHF. CDR3 in DNA: TGTGCCGCTCTAGAGGGCGGGAGCAATCAGCCCCAGCATTTT.

This clone occurred a few times. The chain is built from TRBV2 and TRBJ2-3, with TRBD2 matching over 12 bases. CDR3 length equals 15 residues. Per germline, CDR1 SNHLY and CDR2 FYNNEI. The J segment lost 6 bases and the V segment lost 6 bases, leaving 7 bases of the junction unmatched. The CDR3 nucleotides read TGTGCCAGCAGCGTTTTGACTAGCGGGGGTGATACGCAGTATTTT. Its protein is CASSVLTSGGDTQYF.

This clone was picked up a small number of times. This chain joins TRBV9 and TRBJ2-7, with D unresolved. The CDR3 spans 13 residues. The V and J ends lost 0 bases and 2 bases respectively, with 6 bases between them. CDR1 SGDLS and CDR2 YYNGEE come from the germline V gene. CDR3 sequence: CASSVGVTYEQYF. The CDR3 coding sequence is TGTGCCAGCAGCGTAGGGGTTACCTACGAGCAGTACTTC.

The rearrangement links TRBV18 to TRBJ2-6, with 8 bases that match TRBD2. CDR3 length: 18 residues. V dropped 4 bases and J dropped 0; count of bases not matched to a gene: 8. Germline V gene lookup returns CDR1 KGHSH and CDR2 LQKENI. In DNA form, the CDR3 reads TGTGCCAGCTCACTAGGACTAGCAGCGCTCTCTGGGGCCAACGTCCTGACTTTC. The encoded protein is CASSLGLAALSGANVLTF. Full variable domain (outside the CDR3, taken from reference TRBV18 and TRBJ2-6): NAGVMQNPRHLVRRRGQEARLRCSPMKGHSHVYWYRQLPEEGLKFMVYLQKENIIDESGMPKERFSAEFPKEGPSILRIQQVVRGDSAAYFCASSLGLAALSGANVLTFGAGSRLTVL.

DNA for the CDR3: TGCGCCAGCAGCCAAGATCTGGTTAACTCCTACGAGCAGTACTTC. Translated: CASSQDLVNSYEQYF. The gene calls are TRBV4-1 and TRBJ2-7; no clear D gene. CDR3 length: 15 residues. Germline CDR1 and CDR2: MGHRA and YSYEKL. V lost 0 bases, J lost 0 bases, and 9 bases lay in between.

The chain recombines TRBV19 with TRBJ1-2, with D maybe TRBD1 (5 bases). The CDR3 is 15 amino acids. Germline values: CDR1 LNHDA, CDR2 SQIVND (reference sequence). Trimming shortened V by 7 bases and J by 7 bases, and 22 bases separated the two germline ends. The chain's CDR3 is CASIPEGGTRVGYTF. The CDR3 DNA is TGTGCCAGTATTCCGGAGGGAGGGACGCGAGTTGGCTACACCTTC.